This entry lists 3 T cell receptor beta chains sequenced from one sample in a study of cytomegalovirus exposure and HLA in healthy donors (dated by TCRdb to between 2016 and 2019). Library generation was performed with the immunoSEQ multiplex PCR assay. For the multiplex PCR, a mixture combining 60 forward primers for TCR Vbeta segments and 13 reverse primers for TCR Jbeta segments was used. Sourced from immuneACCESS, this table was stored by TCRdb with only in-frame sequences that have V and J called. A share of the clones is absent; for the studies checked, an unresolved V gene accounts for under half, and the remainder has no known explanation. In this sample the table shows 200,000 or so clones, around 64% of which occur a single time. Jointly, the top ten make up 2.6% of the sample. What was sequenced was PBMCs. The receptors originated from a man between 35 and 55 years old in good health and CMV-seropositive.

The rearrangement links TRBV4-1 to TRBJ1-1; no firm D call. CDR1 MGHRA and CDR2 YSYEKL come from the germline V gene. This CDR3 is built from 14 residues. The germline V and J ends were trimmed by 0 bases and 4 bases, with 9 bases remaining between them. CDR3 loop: CASSQDGLFTEAFF. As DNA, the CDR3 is TGCGCCAGCAGCCAAGATGGACTTTTCACTGAAGCTTTCTTT.

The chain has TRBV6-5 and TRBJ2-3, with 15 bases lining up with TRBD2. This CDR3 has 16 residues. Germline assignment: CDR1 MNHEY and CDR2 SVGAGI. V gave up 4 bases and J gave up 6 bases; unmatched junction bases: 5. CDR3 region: CASSLGLAGGGDTQYF. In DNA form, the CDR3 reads TGTGCCAGCAGTTTGGGACTAGCGGGGGGCGGGGATACGCAGTATTTT.

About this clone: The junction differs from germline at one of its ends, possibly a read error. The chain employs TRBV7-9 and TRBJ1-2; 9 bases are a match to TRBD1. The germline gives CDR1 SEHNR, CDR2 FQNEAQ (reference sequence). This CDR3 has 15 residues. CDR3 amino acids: CASSKSGTGIYGYPF. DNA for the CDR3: TGTGCCAGCAGTAAGTCCGGGACAGGGATCTATGGCTACCCCTTC. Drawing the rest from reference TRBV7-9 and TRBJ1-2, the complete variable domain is DTGVSQNPRHKITKRGQNVTFRCDPISEHNRLYWYRQTLGQGPEFLTYFQNEAQLEKSRLLSDRFSAERPKGSFSTLEIQRTEQGDSAMYLCASSKSGTGIYGYPFGSGTRLTVV.